This T cell receptor beta chain originates from a study of T cell repertoires in cytomegalovirus infection. Study-level findings and limits: HLA-C-restricted CMV-specific TCR beta clonotypes prevailed in the ex vivo response.

A single record per CDR3 protein comes from TCRdb applying MiXCR to the reads. The repertoire holds about half a million distinct CDR3 sequences, about 39% seen once, with around 45% in the top ten. The CDR3 is made up of 15 amino acids. Germline loops: CDR1 SGHVS, CDR2 FQNEAQ. V lost 1 base and J 2 bases, leaving 11 bases between the germline ends. As for this clonotype: The antigen remains unidentified.

The rearrangement joins TRBV7-8 to TRBJ1-1; maybe TRBD1 (5 bases). This receptor was taken from a human donor in good health (CMV status not recorded). Some clones in this sample may be carry-over from other donors' samples. The sample in question was cultured PBMCs, obtained from culture after CMV antigen stimulation. CDR3 nucleotides: TGTGCCAGCAGCTTAGAGGGCAGGGCCAACACTGAAGCTTTCTTT. It is translated as CASSLEGRANTEAFF.